This T cell receptor (beta chain) was identified in a study of blood T cell repertoires in COVID-19. Study at large: The origin of the acute and convalescent COVID-19 samples was the United States, Italy and Spain. Sample material is recorded as cDNA or gDNA derived from T cells, B-cell-depleted T cells, or PBMCs.

Per the original methods: Estimation of nucleated cell counts relied on the amplification of reference gene primers. The table came from immunoSEQ multiplex PCR; TCRdb's copy has only in-frame clones and leaves some out. Clonal size and the V and J genes are those of that table, whereas D and trimming came from the DNA. The repertoire includes a few hundred thousand clones, approximately 80% of them detected once, and roughly 10% sits in the top ten. Trimming stripped 1 base from V and 5 bases from J, with 10 bases between. From germline, CDR1 is SGHRS and CDR2 YFSETQ. CDR3 length equals 13 residues.

The chain employs TRBV5-1 and TRBJ2-7; D might be TRBD2 (5 bases). The sample consisted of peripheral blood. This receptor was taken from a man older than 75 with acute or convalescent COVID-19. The CDR3 spells CASSLWRYDEQYF. The CDR3 coding sequence is TGCGCCAGCAGCTTGTGGAGGTACGACGAGCAGTACTTC.